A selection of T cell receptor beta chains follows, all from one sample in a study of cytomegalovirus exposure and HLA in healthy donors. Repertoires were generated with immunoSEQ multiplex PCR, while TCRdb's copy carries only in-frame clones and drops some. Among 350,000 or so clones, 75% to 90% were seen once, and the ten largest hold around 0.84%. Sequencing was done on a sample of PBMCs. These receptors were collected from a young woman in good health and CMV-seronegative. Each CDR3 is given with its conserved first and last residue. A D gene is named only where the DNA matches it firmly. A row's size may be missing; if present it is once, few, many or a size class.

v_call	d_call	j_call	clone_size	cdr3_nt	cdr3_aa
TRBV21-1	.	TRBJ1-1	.	TGTGCCAGCAGCATTAGAGCGTGGGGCGCGGAAGCTTTCTTT	CASSIRAWGAEAFF
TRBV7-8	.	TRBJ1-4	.	TGTGCCAGCAGCTTAGCGCTTGGTTTTACGGGGGAAAAACTGTTTTTT	CASSLALGFTGEKLFF
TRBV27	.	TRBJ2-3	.	TGTGCCAGCAGTGCAGGGCCCTCCACAGATACGCAGTATTTT	CASSAGPSTDTQYF
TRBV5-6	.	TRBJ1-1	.	TGTGCCAGCAGCTTGGATGTCCCCGCGGTGAGCACTGAAGCTTTCTTT	CASSLDVPAVSTEAFF
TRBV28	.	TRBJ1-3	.	TGTGCCAGCAGCCCTACGACACTTCCCTTCTCTGGAAACACCATATATTTT	CASSPTTLPFSGNTIYF
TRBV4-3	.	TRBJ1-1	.	TGCGCCAGCAGCCGGGCGGGGGGCCCTGAAGCTTTCTTT	CASSRAGGPEAFF
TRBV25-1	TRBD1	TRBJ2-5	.	TGTGCCAGCAGCGAATGGATAGGACAGGGGGGAGAGACCCAGTACTTC	CASSEWIGQGGETQYF
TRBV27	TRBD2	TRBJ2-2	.	TGTGCCAGCAGTTTAAGCCCTAGCGGGAGTGTCGGGGAGCTGTTTTTT	CASSLSPSGSVGELFF
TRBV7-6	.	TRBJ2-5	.	TGTGCCAGCATCCCAGGGGCCCAAGAGACCCAGTACTTC	CASIPGAQETQYF
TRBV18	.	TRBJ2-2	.	TGTGCCAGCTCACCACCGTCAACCGGGGAGCTGTTTTTT	CASSPPSTGELFF
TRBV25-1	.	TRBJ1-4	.	TGTGCCAGCAGTGAATACCAAGGGAGTAATGAAAAACTGTTTTTT	CASSEYQGSNEKLFF
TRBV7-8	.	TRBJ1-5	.	TGTGCCAGCAGCGCTTCCCGGGGAACCTGGGATCAGCCCCAGCATTTT	CASSASRGTWDQPQHF
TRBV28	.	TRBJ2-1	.	TGTGCCAGCAGTTTAGTAGTCAATGAGCAGTTCTTC	CASSLVVNEQFF
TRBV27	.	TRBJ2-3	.	TGTGCCAGCAGTTTAAGGCGGATACCTAGCACAGATACGCAGTATTTT	CASSLRRIPSTDTQYF
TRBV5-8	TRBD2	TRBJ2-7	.	TGTGCCAGCAGCCCAACTAGCGGGAGTGCCTACGAGCAGTACTTC	CASSPTSGSAYEQYF
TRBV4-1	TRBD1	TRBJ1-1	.	TGCGCCAGCAGCCTTGAACCGGGACAGGGCATTGAAGCTTTCTTT	CASSLEPGQGIEAFF
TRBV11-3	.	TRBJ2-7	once	TGTGCCAGCAGCCAGGGGGAGGAGTTCGAGCAGTACTTC	CASSQGEEFEQYF
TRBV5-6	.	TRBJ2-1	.	TGTGCCAGCAGCTTACCAGGGGGGCGGAATGAGCAGTTCTTC	CASSLPGGRNEQFF
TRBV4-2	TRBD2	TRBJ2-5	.	TGTGCCAGCAACTCCGGGACTAGCGGGAGTGAGACCCAGTACTTC	CASNSGTSGSETQYF
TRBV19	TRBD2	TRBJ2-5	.	TGTGCCAGTAGTATAAATCGACTAGCGGGAAGAGAGACCCAGTACTTC	CASSINRLAGRETQYF
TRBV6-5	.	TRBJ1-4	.	TGTGCCAGCAGCCCGGGCGGGGGAAAACTGTTTTTT	CASSPGGGKLFF
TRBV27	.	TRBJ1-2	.	TGTGCCAGCAGTTCCTATCAGGCTAACTATGGCTACACCTTC	CASSSYQANYGYTF
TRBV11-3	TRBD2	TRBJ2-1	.	TGTGCCAGCAGCGTCGGGCGGGAGGTTGATGAGCAGTTCTTC	CASSVGREVDEQFF
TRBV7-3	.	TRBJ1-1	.	TGTGCCAGCAGCCCAGGCGGGTGGGTGAACACTGAAGCTTTCTTT	CASSPGGWVNTEAFF
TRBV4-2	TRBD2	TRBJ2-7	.	TGTGCCAGCAGCCAAGATACTCAATTTAGCGGGAGCTACGAGCAGTACTTC	CASSQDTQFSGSYEQYF
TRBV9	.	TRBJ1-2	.	TGTGCCAGCAGCGTAGTAGCGTGGGGTGGCTACACCTTC	CASSVVAWGGYTF
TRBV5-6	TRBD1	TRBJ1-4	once	TGTGCCAGCAGCGCACAGGGGGCCTCTAATGAAAAACTGTTTTTT	CASSAQGASNEKLFF
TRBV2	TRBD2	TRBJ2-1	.	TGTGCCAGCAGTGATCGGACTAGCGGGAGGAATGAGCAGTTCTTC	CASSDRTSGRNEQFF
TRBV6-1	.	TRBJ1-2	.	TGTGCCAGCAGTTCAGGGGTCCGGGGAATGTATGGCTACACCTTC	CASSSGVRGMYGYTF
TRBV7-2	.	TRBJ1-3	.	TGTGCCAGCAGCCCCCGCGGTCCCGGAGGAAACACCATATATTTT	CASSPRGPGGNTIYF
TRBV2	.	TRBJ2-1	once	TGTGCCAGCAGGGCAAGGACAGCCTACAATGAGCAGTTCTTC	CASRARTAYNEQFF
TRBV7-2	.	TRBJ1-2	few	TGTGCCAGCAGCCAACAACAGGTATATGGCTACACCTTC	CASSQQQVYGYTF
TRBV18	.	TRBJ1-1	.	TGTGCCAGCTCACCGGTTACCATTCGGTGGCAGGCCCCCACTGAAGCTTTCTTT	CASSPVTIRWQAPTEAFF
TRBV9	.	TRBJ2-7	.	TGTGCCAGCAGCGTAGGAATAGCCCCCTACGAGCAGTACTTC	CASSVGIAPYEQYF
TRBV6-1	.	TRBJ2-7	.	TGTGCCAGCAGTGAAGGGCCCAAGTCCTACGAGCAGTACTTC	CASSEGPKSYEQYF
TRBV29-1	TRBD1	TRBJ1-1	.	TGCAGCGTTGAAGAGGGACAGGGGCGGTTGAGCACTGAAGCTTTCTTT	CSVEEGQGRLSTEAFF
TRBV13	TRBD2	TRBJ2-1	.	TGTGCCAGCACGGGACTAGCGGGAGGCAATGAGCAGTTCTTC	CASTGLAGGNEQFF
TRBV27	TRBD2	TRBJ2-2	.	TGTGCCAGCAGTCCACCTCTCGGACGCGGGAGGGGCACCGGGGAGCTGTTTTTT	CASSPPLGRGRGTGELFF
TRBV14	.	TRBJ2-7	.	TGTGCCAGCAGCCAAAACTCCGACGAGCAGTACTTC	CASSQNSDEQYF
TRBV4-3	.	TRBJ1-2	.	TGCGCCAGCAGCCAAGAACGGGGGAGAGGTGGCTACACCTTC	CASSQERGRGGYTF
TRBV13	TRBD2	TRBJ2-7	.	TGTGCCAGCAGCTTAGGCCTGAGCGGGAGTTCCTACGAGCAGTACTTC	CASSLGLSGSSYEQYF
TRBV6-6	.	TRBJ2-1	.	TGTGCCAGCAGTTACGGAACGTCGGGATACAATGAGCAGTTCTTC	CASSYGTSGYNEQFF
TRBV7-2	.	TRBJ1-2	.	TGTGCCATCATACGGAACTATGGCTACACCTTC	CAIIRNYGYTF
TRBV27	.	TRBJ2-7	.	TGTGCCAGCAGTTTAGCCCCCGGGCGCAGGGTCGGAGAGCAGTACTTC	CASSLAPGRRVGEQYF
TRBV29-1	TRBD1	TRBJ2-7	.	TGCAGCGTTGGGGGGGACAGGGGTGCCTACGAGCAGTACTTC	CSVGGDRGAYEQYF
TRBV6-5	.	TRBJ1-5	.	TGTGCCAGCGGGCAGGAATATAGCAATCAGCCCCAGCATTTT	CASGQEYSNQPQHF
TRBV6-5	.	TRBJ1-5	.	TGTGCCAGCAGCCTCATGGGGCTTCAGCCCCAGCATTTT	CASSLMGLQPQHF
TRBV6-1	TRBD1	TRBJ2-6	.	TGTGCCAGCGGGACAGGCCACTCTGGGGCCAACGTCCTGACTTTC	CASGTGHSGANVLTF
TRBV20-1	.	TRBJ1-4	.	TGCAGTGCTCCAGATAATGAAAAACTGTTTTTT	CSAPDNEKLFF
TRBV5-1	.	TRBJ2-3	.	TGCGCCAGCAACGAGGTGACGGCAGATACGCAGTATTTT	CASNEVTADTQYF
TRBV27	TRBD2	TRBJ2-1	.	TGTGCCAGCAGGACTAGCGGGATCTCCTACAATGAGCAGTTCTTC	CASRTSGISYNEQFF